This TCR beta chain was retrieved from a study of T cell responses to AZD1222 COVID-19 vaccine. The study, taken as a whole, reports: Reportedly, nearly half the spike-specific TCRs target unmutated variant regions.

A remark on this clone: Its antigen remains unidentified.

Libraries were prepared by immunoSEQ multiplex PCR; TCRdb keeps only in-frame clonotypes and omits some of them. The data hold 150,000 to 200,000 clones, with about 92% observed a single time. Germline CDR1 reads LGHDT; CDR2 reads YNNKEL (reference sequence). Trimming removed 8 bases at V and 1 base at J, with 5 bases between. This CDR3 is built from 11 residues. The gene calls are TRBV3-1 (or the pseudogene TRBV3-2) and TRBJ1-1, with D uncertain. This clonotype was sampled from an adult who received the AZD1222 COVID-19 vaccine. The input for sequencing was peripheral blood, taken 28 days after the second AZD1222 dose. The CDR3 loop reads CASARNTEAFF. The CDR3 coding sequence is TGTGCCAGCGCTAGGAACACTGAAGCTTTCTTT.